This T cell receptor beta chain was found in a study of siplizumab effects on memory and regulatory T cells. V lost 1 base to trimming and J lost 9 bases; unmatched junction nucleotides: 16. The length of the CDR3 is 18 residues. The germline V gene has CDR1 LGHNA and CDR2 YSLEER. Assays captured roughly 110,000 TCR templates per sample. Sequencing was performed with immunoSEQ multiplex PCR; in TCRdb, only in-frame clones are kept and a portion is missing. The sample lists some 110,000 clones, under 95% seen once, with more than 0.3% in the top ten. General study points: Contribution to the alloresponse seemed major for naive T cells, which also seemed more diverse than memory cells.

To note about this clone: Its target is unknown.

The receptor comes from a human donor in good health. The V and J genes are TRBV4-3 and TRBJ2-1, with TRBD2 matching over 9 bases. Sequenced material: CD4+ T cells sorted from blood. In DNA form, the CDR3 reads TGCGCCAGCAGCCAAGGGGGTAGGCTAGCGGGATTTAGGGGTGAGCAGTTCTTC. Translated, it gives CASSQGGRLAGFRGEQFF.